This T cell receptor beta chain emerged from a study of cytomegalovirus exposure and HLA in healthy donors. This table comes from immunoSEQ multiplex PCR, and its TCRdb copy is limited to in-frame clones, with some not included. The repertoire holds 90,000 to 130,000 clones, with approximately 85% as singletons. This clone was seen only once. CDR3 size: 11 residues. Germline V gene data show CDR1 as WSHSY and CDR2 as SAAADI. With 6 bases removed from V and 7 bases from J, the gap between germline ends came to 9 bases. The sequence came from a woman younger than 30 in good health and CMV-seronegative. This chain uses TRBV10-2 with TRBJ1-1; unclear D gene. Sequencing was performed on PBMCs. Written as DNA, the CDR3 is TGCGCCAGCAGAACCGGGATTGAAGCTTTCTTT. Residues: CASRTGIEAFF.